The 2 T cell receptor beta chains given below trace back to one sample, sequenced in a study of T cell repertoires in aging, cancer and after chemotherapy. Peripheral blood genomic DNA, not sorted cells or RNA, was the template. A mixed TRB-A/B primer pool amplified rearranged TRB by multiplex touch-down PCR. TCRdb recomputed calls from the multiplex PCR reads with MiXCR, one row per CDR3 protein. This sample carries under 8,000 distinct CDR3 sequences, approximately 50% of them seen once, and the ten largest clones take 1.5% to 2%. Sequenced sample: blood. The receptor set was obtained from a human donor with a solid tumor.

V and J are TRBV5-1 and TRBJ1-4; TRBD1 matches at 9 bases. CDR3 length equals 15 residues. CDR1 is SGHRS, CDR2 YFSETQ, per germline. Trimming cost V 4 bases and J 3 bases; bases outside gene matches: 4. CDR3 sequence: CASSEGQGPNEKLFF. In nucleotides, the CDR3 is TGCGCCAGCAGCGAGGGACAGGGTCCTAATGAAAAACTGTTTTTT.

In nucleotides, the CDR3 is TGCAGTGCCCGCCTCCGTGTGCTAGCGGGTCAGATTCCCTACGAGCAGTACTTC. Translating gives CSARLRVLAGQIPYEQYF. This chain links TRBV20-1 with TRBJ2-7, with 8 positions matching TRBD2. Losses at the gene ends were 6 bases for V and 2 bases for J; bases not matched to a gene: 21. CDR1 is DFQATT and CDR2 is SNEGSKA in the germline V gene (reference sequence). The CDR3 loop spans 18 amino acids.